One and the same sample provided the 20 T cell receptor beta chains below, sequenced in a study of a mutant IDH1 vaccine in newly diagnosed glioma (TCRdb year 2021). The time point label for this specimen denotes: week 35, safety follow-up. Every vaccine dose consisted of 300 ug of a 20-mer mutant IDH1 peptide in Montanide, administered subcutaneously together with topical imiquimod. Their cognate antigens are unknown. Library preparation used the immunoSEQ multiplex PCR assay. TCRdb carries this immuneACCESS record with in-frame sequences only. Its versions omit some clonotypes, under half of them owing to an unresolved V gene in the studies checked, with the rest unexplained. Across this sample there are about 64,000 clones, with about 73% seen only once. The ten top clones hold 4.5% to 5% of the sample. The sequenced sample was PBMCs, obtained from a glioma patient whose treatment included an IDH1 peptide vaccine. Every receptor here comes from a man aged 50-59 years with glioma.

V usage is TRBV18 and J usage is TRBJ2-1; D not certain. V lost 3 bases and J lost 8, with 5 bases in between. Germline CDR1 reads KGHSH; CDR2 reads LQKENI. The CDR3 has 11 residues. CDR3 sequence reads: CASSPAHEQFF. The CDR3 DNA is TGTGCCAGCTCACCCGCCCATGAGCAGTTCTTC. The full variable domain, completed using reference TRBV18 and TRBJ2-1, is NAGVMQNPRHLVRRRGQEARLRCSPMKGHSHVYWYRQLPEEGLKFMVYLQKENIIDESGMPKERFSAEFPKEGPSILRIQQVVRGDSAAYFCASSPAHEQFFGPGTRLTVL.

This chain connects TRBV6-4 to TRBJ2-3; 7 bases align to TRBD2. The length of the CDR3 is 15 residues. The J segment lost 0 bases and the V segment lost 6 bases, leaving 6 bases of the junction unmatched. The germline gives CDR1 MRHNA, CDR2 SNTAGT. The DNA of the CDR3 is TGTGCCAGCAGCTTAGCGGGTACTAGCACAGATACGCAGTATTTT. This gives the protein CASSLAGTSTDTQYF.

The J gene is TRBJ1-1, the V gene TRBV5-6; a weak D match, TRBD1 (6 bases). V lost 2 bases to trimming and J lost 6 bases, with 14 bases between them. The germline V gene has CDR1 SGHDT and CDR2 YYEEEE. This CDR3 is 14 amino acids long. The CDR3 here is CASSFLTGTAEAFF. The CDR3 bases are TGTGCCAGCAGCTTCCTTACAGGGACGGCTGAAGCTTTCTTT.

This clone was seen only a few times. The chain has TRBV5-1 and TRBJ1-2; the D is unclear. Trimming removed 0 bases at V and 2 bases at J, with 8 bases between. The CDR3 is made up of 14 amino acids. The germline CDR1 and CDR2 sequences are SGHRS and YFSETQ. As DNA, the CDR3 is TGCGCCAGCAGCTTGGATCCGAGCAACTATGGCTACACCTTC. Its translation is CASSLDPSNYGYTF.

This clone has a handful of counts. The chain is built from TRBV18 and TRBJ1-1; D is unclear. From germline, CDR1 is KGHSH and CDR2 LQKENI. V shed 7 bases and J shed 3 bases, with 6 bases lying between them. The CDR3 has 11 residues. The CDR3 loop reads CASLTYTEAFF. The CDR3 DNA reads TGTGCCAGCTTAACCTACACTGAAGCTTTCTTT.

The chain recombines TRBV25-1 with TRBJ2-5; a weak D match, TRBD1 (6 bases). CDR1 MGHDK and CDR2 SYGVNS come from the germline V gene. Trimming removed 0 bases from V and 5 bases from J, with 10 bases in between. This CDR3 has 14 residues. The CDR3 DNA reads as TGTGCCAGCAGTGAATACCTAGGACAGGAGACCCAGTACTTC. This translates into CASSEYLGQETQYF.

The chain employs TRBV27 and TRBJ1-1; D not certain. Per the germline V gene, CDR1 is MNHEY and CDR2 is SMNVEV (reference sequence). Trimming stripped 4 bases from V and 5 bases from J, with 8 bases between. This CDR3 is 12 amino acids long. CDR3 nucleotide sequence: TGTGCCAGCAGTTCCTTGGGAACTGAAGCTTTCTTT. Protein: CASSSLGTEAFF.

This sequence joins TRBV29-1 and TRBJ1-2; D remains unclear. The CDR3 extends over 12 amino acids. CDR1 is SQVTM and CDR2 is ANQGSEA in the germline V gene. V was clipped by 3 bases and J by 6 bases, with 11 bases between them. This CDR3 reads CSVDLQKDGYTF. CDR3 DNA sequence: TGCAGCGTTGATTTACAGAAAGATGGCTACACCTTC.

The chain carries TRBV6-1 and TRBJ1-5, with D hard to call. V dropped 6 bases and J dropped 7 bases, with 10 bases sitting between them. The CDR3 is 12 amino acids. Per the germline V gene, CDR1 is MNHNS and CDR2 is SASEGT. For the CDR3, the DNA is TGTGCCAGCAGCGTAGTAAAACAGCCCCAGCATTTT. Protein sequence: CASSVVKQPQHF.

V gene TRBV5-1 combines with J gene TRBJ2-7, with 8 bases fitting TRBD1. This CDR3 comprises 17 residues. The germline V gene encodes CDR1 SGHRS and CDR2 YFSETQ. J gave up 2 bases and V 0 bases, and 10 bases lay outside the gene matches. The CDR3 loop is CASSLAPLGQGTYEQYF. The CDR3 nucleotides are TGCGCCAGCAGCTTGGCCCCTTTAGGACAGGGCACCTACGAGCAGTACTTC.

There are a few counts of this clone. The chain employs TRBV4-1 and TRBJ1-1; D is unclear. The CDR3 has 16 residues. The V end lost 1 base, the J end lost 0 bases, and 12 bases lay between the germline ends. Per germline, CDR1 MGHRA and CDR2 YSYEKL. The CDR3 DNA reads as TGCGCCAGCAGCCAAGGGGAGGCTCGAATGAACACTGAAGCTTTCTTT. Residues: CASSQGEARMNTEAFF.

The chain carries TRBV11-2 and TRBJ1-1; D remains unclear. The CDR3 has 14 residues. CDR1 and CDR2 from the germline V gene are SGHAT and FQNNGV. V was trimmed by 5 bases and J by 5 bases, leaving 15 bases between them. CDR3 in amino acids: CASSLGGPITEAFF. Written as DNA, the CDR3 is TGTGCCAGCAGCCTGGGAGGGCCGATAACTGAAGCTTTCTTT.

The V and J genes are TRBV30 and TRBJ2-1, with D perhaps TRBD1 or TRBD2 (6 bases each). The CDR3 is 15 amino acids. Per germline, CDR1 GTSNPN and CDR2 SVGIG (reference sequence). The V end lost 4 bases, the J end lost 1 base, and 14 bases lay between the germline ends. The CDR3, as DNA: TGTGCCTGGACCCGGGGGCGGGGTTCCTACAATGAGCAGTTCTTC. It specifies CAWTRGRGSYNEQFF.

V is TRBV7-6 and J is TRBJ2-7, with D unclear. The V gene's germline CDR1 is SGHVS and CDR2 FNYEAQ. The CDR3 is 14 amino acids. Trimming removed 2 bases from V and 3 bases from J, with 11 bases in between. The CDR3 reads CASSLNGQYYEQYF. The CDR3 coding sequence is TGTGCCAGCAGCTTAAATGGGCAGTACTACGAGCAGTACTTC.

This clone was picked up a small number of times. The V call is TRBV9, the J call TRBJ1-4; D might be TRBD1 (5 bases). Deletions cut 8 bases from V and 5 bases from J, with 16 bases between. CDR3 length: 14 residues. Germline CDR1 is SGDLS and CDR2 is YYNGEE. The CDR3 spells CASCRGEYNEKLFF. The CDR3 DNA reads TGTGCCAGTTGCCGGGGGGAGTACAATGAAAAACTGTTTTTT. The whole variable domain, remainder taken from reference TRBV9 and TRBJ1-4, is DSGVTQTPKHLITATGQRVTLRCSPRSGDLSVYWYQQSLDQGLQFLIQYYNGEERAKGNILERFSAQQFPDLHSELNLSSLELGDSALYFCASCRGEYNEKLFFGSGTQLSVL.

This clone was counted a single time. The chain employs TRBV7-3 and TRBJ1-1; unclear D gene. The germline V gene has CDR1 SGHTA and CDR2 FQGTGA. Trimming removed 4 bases at V and 6 bases at J, with 12 bases between. CDR3 length equals 13 residues. The CDR3 region is CASSSRPDAEAFF. The CDR3 region has the DNA TGTGCCAGCAGCTCAAGGCCGGACGCTGAAGCTTTCTTT.

The rearrangement links TRBV28 to TRBJ1-2; TRBD1 matches 9 bases. This CDR3 is 16 amino acids long. The V and J ends lost 5 bases and 4 bases, in that order; junction bases with no gene match: 11. Per the germline V gene, CDR1 is MDHEN and CDR2 is SYDVKM. For the CDR3, the DNA is TGTGCCAGCAGTGCCTACCGGGACAGGGAGCTCTATGGCTACACCTTC. Amino acids: CASSAYRDRELYGYTF.

V usage is TRBV30 and J usage is TRBJ1-5, with D unresolved. The CDR3 has 15 residues. Germline CDR1 is GTSNPN and CDR2 is SVGIG (reference sequence). V gave up 0 bases and J gave up 2 bases, with 11 bases separating them. The CDR3 sequence: CAWSVRTRGNQPQHF. The CDR3 DNA is TGTGCCTGGAGTGTCCGGACGCGGGGCAATCAGCCCCAGCATTTT.

The chain joins TRBV2 to TRBJ2-5, with 16 bases fitting TRBD2. The ends lost 6 bases at V and 0 bases at J; junction bases unmatched: 4. Germline V lookup: CDR1 SNHLY, CDR2 FYNNEI. The CDR3 is made up of 17 amino acids. The chain's CDR3 is CASRPGLAGGYQETQYF. The CDR3 nucleotides read TGTGCCAGCAGACCGGGACTAGCGGGGGGGTACCAAGAGACCCAGTACTTC.

The chain employs TRBV14 and TRBJ2-7; a possible D gene is TRBD1 (6 bases). This CDR3 contains 15 residues. The germline V gene has CDR1 SGHDN and CDR2 FVKESK. V was clipped by 2 bases and J by 2 bases, with 13 bases between them. The CDR3 DNA follows: TGTGCCAGCAGCCAATCTCGGACAGCCGCCTACGAGCAGTACTTC. This sequence encodes CASSQSRTAAYEQYF.